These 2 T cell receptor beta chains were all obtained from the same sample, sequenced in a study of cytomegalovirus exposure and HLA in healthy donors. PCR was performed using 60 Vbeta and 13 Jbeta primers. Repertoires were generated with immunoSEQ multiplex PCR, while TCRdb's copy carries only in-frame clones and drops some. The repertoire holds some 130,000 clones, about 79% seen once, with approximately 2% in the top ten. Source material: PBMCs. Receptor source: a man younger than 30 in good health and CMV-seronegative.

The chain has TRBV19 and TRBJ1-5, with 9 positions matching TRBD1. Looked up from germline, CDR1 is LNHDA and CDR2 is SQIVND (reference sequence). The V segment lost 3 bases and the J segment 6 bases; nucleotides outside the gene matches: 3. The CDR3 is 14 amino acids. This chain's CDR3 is CASSIGTGIQPQHF. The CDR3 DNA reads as TGTGCCAGTAGTATTGGGACAGGGATTCAGCCCCAGCATTTT.

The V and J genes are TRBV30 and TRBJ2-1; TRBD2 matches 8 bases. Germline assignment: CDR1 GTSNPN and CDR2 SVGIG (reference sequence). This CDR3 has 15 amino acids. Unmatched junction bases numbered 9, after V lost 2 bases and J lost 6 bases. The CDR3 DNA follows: TGTGCCTGGAGTCCTCATTCGGGAGGGTTCAATGAGCAGTTCTTC. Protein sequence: CAWSPHSGGFNEQFF. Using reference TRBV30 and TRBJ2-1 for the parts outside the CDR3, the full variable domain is SQTIHQWPATLVQPVGSPLSLECTVEGTSNPNLYWYRQAAGRGLQLLFYSVGIGQISSEVPQNLSASRPQDRQFILSSKKLLLSDSGFYLCAWSPHSGGFNEQFFGPGTRLTVL.